One and the same sample provided the 21 T cell receptor beta chains below, sequenced in a study of STAT5B mutations in CD4+ large granular lymphocyte leukemia. Produced via immunoSEQ multiplex PCR; TCRdb's table is partial and in-frame only. The sample holds 30,000 or so clones, 85% to 90% seen once. Sequencing used CD4+ T cells from blood buffy coats. The receptors stem from a human donor in good health.

The chain uses TRBV5-1 and TRBJ2-2; TRBD1 is a possible D gene (6 bases). V dropped 0 bases and J dropped 4 bases, with 25 bases sitting between them. The germline V gene has CDR1 SGHRS and CDR2 YFSETQ. The CDR3 runs to 20 residues. CDR3 loop: CASSLAPGRNLGGPTGELFF. CDR3 bases: TGCGCCAGCAGCTTGGCCCCGGGACGGAACCTAGGGGGTCCCACCGGGGAGCTGTTTTTT. Based on the CDR3 plus reference TRBV5-1 and TRBJ2-2, the full variable domain is KAGVTQTPRYLIKTRGQQVTLSCSPISGHRSVSWYQQTPGQGLQFLFEYFSETQRNKGNFPGRFSGRQFSNSRSEMNVSTLELGDSALYLCASSLAPGRNLGGPTGELFFGEGSRLTVL.

This chain links TRBV21-1 with TRBJ1-2. TRBV21-1 is a listed pseudogene. This CDR3 contains 14 residues. This CDR3 is CASSSKGGLCGYTF. The CDR3 bases are TGTGCCAGCAGCTCAAAAGGGGGGCTATGTGGCTACACCTTC.

The rearrangement joins TRBV29-1 to TRBJ2-2; D is ambiguous. Deletions cut 1 base from V and 1 base from J, with 4 bases between. Germline V CDR1 and CDR2: SQVTM, ANQGSEA. There are 13 residues in the CDR3. DNA of the CDR3: TGCAGCGTTGAAGGCGGGAACACCGGGGAGCTGTTTTTT. It is translated as CSVEGGNTGELFF.

This chain connects TRBV7-9 to TRBJ2-1, with TRBD2 identical over 8 bases. V gave up 5 bases and J gave up 6 bases; unmatched junction bases: 12. CDR1 is SEHNR, CDR2 FQNEAQ, per germline (reference sequence). This CDR3 has 16 residues. The CDR3 coding sequence is TGTGCCAGCAGCCCACGGGGGGGGGAGGTGATCAATGAGCAGTTCTTC. This encodes CASSPRGGEVINEQFF.

Here the CDR3 reads CASSERRAASNYGYTF. The DNA of the CDR3 is TGTGCCAGCAGTGAACGGCGGGCAGCCTCTAACTATGGCTACACCTTC. The V gene is TRBV6-1, the J gene TRBJ1-2; D is unresolved. Germline V gene data show CDR1 as MNHNS and CDR2 as SASEGT. The CDR3 is 16 amino acids. The germline V and J ends were trimmed by 2 bases and 0 bases, with 13 bases remaining between them.

The chain combines TRBV10-1 with TRBJ1-1; no clear D. V was trimmed by 8 bases and J by 1 base, leaving 8 bases between them. The germline V gene has CDR1 WNHNN and CDR2 SYGVQD (reference sequence). CDR3 length: 12 residues. The chain's CDR3 is CASDSKNTEAFF. The CDR3 DNA reads as TGCGCCAGCGATTCGAAGAACACTGAAGCTTTCTTT.

The chain is built from TRBV9 and TRBJ2-1; 8 bases align to TRBD2. Germline lookup yields CDR1 SGDLS and CDR2 YYNGEE. V lost 1 base and J lost 3; bases outside the gene matches: 0. The CDR3 loop spans 14 amino acids. The CDR3 nucleotides are TGTGCCAGCAGCGTAAGCGGGAGCTACAATGAGCAGTTCTTC. Translation gives CASSVSGSYNEQFF. The whole variable domain, remainder taken from reference TRBV9 and TRBJ2-1, is DSGVTQTPKHLITATGQRVTLRCSPRSGDLSVYWYQQSLDQGLQFLIQYYNGEERAKGNILERFSAQQFPDLHSELNLSSLELGDSALYFCASSVSGSYNEQFFGPGTRLTVL.

This clone was recorded once. The chain couples TRBV18 to TRBJ1-1; D perhaps matches TRBD1 (6 bases). The CDR3 runs 14 residues. The germline V and J ends were trimmed by 2 bases and 7 bases, with 14 bases remaining between them. Germline assignment: CDR1 KGHSH and CDR2 LQKENI. Here the CDR3 DNA reads TGTGCCAGCTCACCATCGGGGGCGTTCGGTGAAGCTTTCTTT. Its translation: CASSPSGAFGEAFF.

Only a few counts were recorded for this clone. The chain links TRBV28 to TRBJ1-1, with TRBD1 identical over 7 bases. This CDR3 is 14 amino acids long. V shed 3 bases and J 5 bases; nucleotides not matched to a gene: 6. CDR1 MDHEN and CDR2 SYDVKM come from the germline V gene. In DNA form, the CDR3 reads TGTGCCAGCAGTTTTTCTACAGGGGTAACTGAAGCTTTCTTT. Translated: CASSFSTGVTEAFF.

This chain uses TRBV10-3 with TRBJ1-1, with TRBD1 identical over 9 bases. Germline values: CDR1 ENHRY, CDR2 SYGVKD. With 4 bases clipped from V and 1 base from J, the junction kept 4 bases outside the gene matches. The CDR3 totals 15 residues. The CDR3 region is CAISAVQGANTEAFF. The DNA for the CDR3 is TGTGCCATCAGTGCTGTACAGGGGGCGAACACTGAAGCTTTCTTT.

The V and J genes are TRBV7-9 and TRBJ2-3; 11 positions agree with TRBD2. This CDR3 spans 16 amino acids. With V trimmed by 5 bases and J by 3 bases, 7 bases remained unmatched. Germline V gives CDR1 SEHNR, CDR2 FQNEAQ (reference sequence). The CDR3 protein is CASSHRLAGNTDTQYF. The CDR3 DNA follows: TGTGCCAGCAGCCACCGACTAGCGGGAAATACAGATACGCAGTATTTT.

V is TRBV28 and J is TRBJ2-6; D is ambiguous. CDR1 is MDHEN and CDR2 is SYDVKM in the germline V gene. Trimming left V 7 bases short and J 1 base short, with 5 bases between. The CDR3 is 13 residues long. The chain's CDR3 is CASTSSGANVLTF. In DNA form, the CDR3 reads TGTGCCAGCACCTCGTCTGGGGCCAACGTCCTGACTTTC.

The chain links TRBV25-1 to TRBJ2-3; TRBD1 or TRBD2 may be the D gene (5 bases each). V was cut by 6 bases and J by 8 bases, with 21 bases left in between. The CDR3 loop spans 15 amino acids. Germline values: CDR1 MGHDK, CDR2 SYGVNS. The CDR3 DNA follows: TGTGCCAGCAGGACAAGTCAGGGAGTGGGGCCTACGCAGTATTTT. The encoded protein is CASRTSQGVGPTQYF.

The chain uses TRBV2 and TRBJ2-7, with 12 positions matching TRBD2. CDR3 length: 13 residues. Trimming took 11 bases from V and 7 from J; bases not matched to a gene: 9. CDR1 is SNHLY, CDR2 FYNNEI, per germline. Here the CDR3 DNA reads TGTGCCGGGTCCCTGACTAGCGGGGGTGAGCAGTACTTC. Protein: CAGSLTSGGEQYF.

V and J are TRBV5-1 and TRBJ2-3; D ambiguous. Deletions cut 0 bases from V and 1 base from J, with 9 bases between. The CDR3 runs 15 residues. In germline, CDR1 is SGHRS, CDR2 YFSETQ. CDR3 in DNA: TGCGCCAGCAGCTTGGCCGATGGGGGCACAGATACGCAGTATTTT. Protein: CASSLADGGTDTQYF. The full variable domain, with the rest looked up from reference TRBV5-1 and TRBJ2-3, is KAGVTQTPRYLIKTRGQQVTLSCSPISGHRSVSWYQQTPGQGLQFLFEYFSETQRNKGNFPGRFSGRQFSNSRSEMNVSTLELGDSALYLCASSLADGGTDTQYFGPGTRLTVL.

The chain employs TRBV20-1 and TRBJ2-7; 7 bases match TRBD1. The CDR3 runs 11 residues. V gave up 3 bases and J gave up 6 bases; unmatched junction bases: 2. CDR1 and CDR2 from the germline V gene are DFQATT and SNEGSKA (reference sequence). The chain's CDR3 is CSARTGREQYF. CDR3 nucleotide sequence: TGCAGTGCTAGGACAGGGCGCGAGCAGTACTTC.

The rearrangement links TRBV7-9 to TRBJ2-3, with D possibly TRBD2 on 6 matching bases. Trimming left V 5 bases short and J 4 bases short, with 13 bases between. The CDR3 spans 14 residues. From germline, CDR1 is SEHNR and CDR2 FQNEAQ (reference sequence). The CDR3 nucleotides are TGTGCCAGCAGCGTCCGACTAGAGGCAGATACGCAGTATTTT. It yields the protein CASSVRLEADTQYF.

The chain has TRBV5-4 and TRBJ2-3, with 7 bases lining up with TRBD1. The CDR3 runs to 14 residues. V was clipped by 3 bases and J by 4 bases; unmatched bases: 5. Germline V gene lookup returns CDR1 SGHNT and CDR2 YYREEE (reference sequence). CDR3 coding DNA: TGTGCCAGCAGCTCCCGACAGGGATCAGATACGCAGTATTTT. Translated, it gives CASSSRQGSDTQYF.

The chain employs TRBV6-1 and TRBJ2-7; D unclear. This CDR3 spans 12 amino acids. V dropped 2 bases and J dropped 5 bases, with 7 bases sitting between them. Germline V gene lookup returns CDR1 MNHNS and CDR2 SASEGT. CDR3 sequence (DNA): TGTGCCAGCAGTGAAACCTGGGACGAGCAGTACTTC. The encoded protein is CASSETWDEQYF.

The chain has TRBV7-2 and TRBJ2-6; no definite D call. V was cut by 5 bases and J by 0 bases, with 8 bases left in between. Germline-derived CDR1 and CDR2 are SGHTA and FQGNSA. The CDR3 sequence is 15 residues long. CDR3 region: CASSAQSSGANVLTF. CDR3 in DNA: TGTGCCAGCAGCGCACAGAGCTCTGGGGCCAACGTCCTGACTTTC.

The V and J genes are TRBV5-1 and TRBJ2-5; 9 bases fit TRBD1. The CDR3 length is 13 residues. V trimming: 0 bases; J trimming: 10 bases; junction bases outside the gene matches: 4. Germline V gene lookup returns CDR1 SGHRS and CDR2 YFSETQ. The CDR3 spells CASSLGGQGLQYF. CDR3 bases: TGCGCCAGCAGCTTGGGGGGACAGGGACTCCAGTACTTC.